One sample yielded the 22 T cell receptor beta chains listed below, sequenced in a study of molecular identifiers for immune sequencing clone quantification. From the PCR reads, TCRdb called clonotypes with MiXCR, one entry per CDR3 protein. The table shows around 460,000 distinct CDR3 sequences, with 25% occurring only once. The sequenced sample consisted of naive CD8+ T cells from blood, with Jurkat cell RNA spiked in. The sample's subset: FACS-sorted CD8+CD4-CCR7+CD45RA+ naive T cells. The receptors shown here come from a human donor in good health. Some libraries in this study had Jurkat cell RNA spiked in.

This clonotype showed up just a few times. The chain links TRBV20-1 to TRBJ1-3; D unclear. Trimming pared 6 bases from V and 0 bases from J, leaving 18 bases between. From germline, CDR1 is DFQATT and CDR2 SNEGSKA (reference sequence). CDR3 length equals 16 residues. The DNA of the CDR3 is TGCAGTGCGAAACTCCTGGACGGGAGCTCTGGAAACACCATATATTTT. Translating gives CSAKLLDGSSGNTIYF.

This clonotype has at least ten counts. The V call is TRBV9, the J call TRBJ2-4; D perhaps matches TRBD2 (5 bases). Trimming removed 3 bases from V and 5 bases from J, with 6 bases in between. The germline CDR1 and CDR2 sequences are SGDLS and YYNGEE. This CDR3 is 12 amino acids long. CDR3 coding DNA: TGTGCCAGCAGCGGAGGGCAAAACATTCAGTACTTC. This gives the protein CASSGGQNIQYF.

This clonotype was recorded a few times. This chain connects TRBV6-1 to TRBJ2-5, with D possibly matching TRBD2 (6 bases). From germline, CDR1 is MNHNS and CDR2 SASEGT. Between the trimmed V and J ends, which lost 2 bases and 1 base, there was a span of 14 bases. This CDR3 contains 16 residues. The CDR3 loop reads CASSELAAGSQETQYF. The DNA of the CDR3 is TGTGCCAGCAGTGAACTCGCGGCGGGGTCCCAAGAGACCCAGTACTTC.

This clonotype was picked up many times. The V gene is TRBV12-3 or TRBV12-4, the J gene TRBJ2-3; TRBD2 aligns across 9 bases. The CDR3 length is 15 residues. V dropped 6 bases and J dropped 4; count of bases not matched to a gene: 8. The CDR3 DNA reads TGTGCCAGCAGCTATAGCGGGAGTCCCCCAGATACGCAGTATTTT. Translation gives CASSYSGSPPDTQYF.

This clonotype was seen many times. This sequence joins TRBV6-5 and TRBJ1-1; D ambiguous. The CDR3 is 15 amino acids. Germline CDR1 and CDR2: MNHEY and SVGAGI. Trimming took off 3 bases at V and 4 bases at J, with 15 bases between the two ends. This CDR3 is CASSYIDTLGTEAFF. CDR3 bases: TGTGCCAGCAGTTATATAGACACCTTGGGCACTGAAGCTTTCTTT.

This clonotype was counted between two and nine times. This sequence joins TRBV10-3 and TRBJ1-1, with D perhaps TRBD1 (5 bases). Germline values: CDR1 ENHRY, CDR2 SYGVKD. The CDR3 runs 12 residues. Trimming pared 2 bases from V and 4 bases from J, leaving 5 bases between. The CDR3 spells CAISEGATEAFF. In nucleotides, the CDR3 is TGTGCCATCAGTGAGGGGGCCACTGAAGCTTTCTTT.

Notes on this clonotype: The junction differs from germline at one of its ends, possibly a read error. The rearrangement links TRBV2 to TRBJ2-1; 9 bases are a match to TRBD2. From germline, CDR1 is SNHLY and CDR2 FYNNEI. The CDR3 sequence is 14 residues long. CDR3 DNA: TGCGCCAGCAGGGTGGGAGCGGGGGGCAATGAGCAGTTCTTC. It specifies CASRVGAGGNEQFF.

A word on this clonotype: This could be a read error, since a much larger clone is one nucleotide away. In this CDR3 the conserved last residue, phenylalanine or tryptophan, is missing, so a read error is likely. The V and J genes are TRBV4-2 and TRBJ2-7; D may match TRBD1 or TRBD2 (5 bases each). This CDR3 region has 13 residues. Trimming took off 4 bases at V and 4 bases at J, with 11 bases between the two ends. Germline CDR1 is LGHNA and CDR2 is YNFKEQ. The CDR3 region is CASSPRDRYEQYS. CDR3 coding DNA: TGTGCCAGCAGCCCAAGGGACCGTTACGAGCAGTACTCC.

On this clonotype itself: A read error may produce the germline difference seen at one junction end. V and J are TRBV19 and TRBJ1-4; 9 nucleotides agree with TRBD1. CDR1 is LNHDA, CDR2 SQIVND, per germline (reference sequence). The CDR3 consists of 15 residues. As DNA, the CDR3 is TGTGCCAGTAGTCCCTTACAGGGGGCTAAAGAAAAACAGTTTTTT. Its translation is CASSPLQGAKEKQFF.

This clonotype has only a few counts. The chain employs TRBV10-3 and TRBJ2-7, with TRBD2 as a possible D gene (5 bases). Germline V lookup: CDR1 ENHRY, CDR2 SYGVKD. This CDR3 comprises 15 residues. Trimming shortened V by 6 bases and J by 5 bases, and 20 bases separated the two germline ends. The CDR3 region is CAISEGSATGHEQYF. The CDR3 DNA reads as TGTGCCATCAGCGAAGGTAGCGCAACCGGGCACGAGCAGTACTTC.

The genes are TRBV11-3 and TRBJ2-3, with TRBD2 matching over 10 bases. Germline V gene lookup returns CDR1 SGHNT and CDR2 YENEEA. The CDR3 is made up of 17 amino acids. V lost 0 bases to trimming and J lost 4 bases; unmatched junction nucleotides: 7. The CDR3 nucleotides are TGTGCCAGCAGCTTAGAGGCTAGCGGGAGCTCCCCAGATACGCAGTATTTT. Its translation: CASSLEASGSSPDTQYF.

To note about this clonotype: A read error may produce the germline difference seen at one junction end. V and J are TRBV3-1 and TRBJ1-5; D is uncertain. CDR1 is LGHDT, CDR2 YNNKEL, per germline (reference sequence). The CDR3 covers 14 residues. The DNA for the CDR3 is TGTGCCAGCAGCCAAGTGTCGTCCAATCAGTCCCAGCATTTT. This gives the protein CASSQVSSNQSQHF.

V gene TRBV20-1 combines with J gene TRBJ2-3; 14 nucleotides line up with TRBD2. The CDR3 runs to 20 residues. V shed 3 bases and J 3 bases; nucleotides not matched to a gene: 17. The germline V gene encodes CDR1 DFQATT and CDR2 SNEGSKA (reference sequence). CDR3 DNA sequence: TGCAGTGCTAGCCCCCTATACCGACTAGCGGGGGGGCCGGGGACAGATACGCAGTATTTT. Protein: CSASPLYRLAGGPGTDTQYF.

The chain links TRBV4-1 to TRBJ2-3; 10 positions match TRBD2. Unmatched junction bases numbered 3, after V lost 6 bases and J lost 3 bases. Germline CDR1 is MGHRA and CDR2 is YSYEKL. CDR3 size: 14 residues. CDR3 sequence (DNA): TGCGCCAGCAGGCTAGCGGGAGAGACAGATACGCAGTATTTT. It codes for CASRLAGETDTQYF.

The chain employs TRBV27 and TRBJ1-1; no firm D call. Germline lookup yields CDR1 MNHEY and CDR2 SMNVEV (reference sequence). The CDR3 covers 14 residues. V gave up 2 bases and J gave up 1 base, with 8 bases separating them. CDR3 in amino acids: CASSLAQQNTEAFF. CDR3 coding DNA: TGTGCCAGCAGTTTAGCACAGCAGAACACTGAAGCTTTCTTT.

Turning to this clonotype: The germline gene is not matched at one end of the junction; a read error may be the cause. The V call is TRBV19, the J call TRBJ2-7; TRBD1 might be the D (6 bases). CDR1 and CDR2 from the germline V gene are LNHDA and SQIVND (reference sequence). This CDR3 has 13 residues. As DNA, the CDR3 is TGTGCCAGTAATATAAGGACAGCCTACGCGCAGTACTTC. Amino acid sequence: CASNIRTAYAQYF.

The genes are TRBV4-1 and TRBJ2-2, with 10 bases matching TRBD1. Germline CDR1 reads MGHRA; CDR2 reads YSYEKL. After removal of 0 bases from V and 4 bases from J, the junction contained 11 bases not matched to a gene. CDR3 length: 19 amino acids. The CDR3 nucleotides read TGCGCCAGCAGCCAAGATGGGGGCGGGACAGGGGCGAGCACCGGGGAGCTGTTTTTT. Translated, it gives CASSQDGGGTGASTGELFF.

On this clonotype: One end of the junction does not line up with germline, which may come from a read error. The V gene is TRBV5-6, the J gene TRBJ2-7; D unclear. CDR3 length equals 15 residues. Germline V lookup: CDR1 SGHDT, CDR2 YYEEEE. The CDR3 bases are TGTGCCAGCAGCGGATCTCCACAAAGCTCCTACGGGCAGTACTTC. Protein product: CASSGSPQSSYGQYF.

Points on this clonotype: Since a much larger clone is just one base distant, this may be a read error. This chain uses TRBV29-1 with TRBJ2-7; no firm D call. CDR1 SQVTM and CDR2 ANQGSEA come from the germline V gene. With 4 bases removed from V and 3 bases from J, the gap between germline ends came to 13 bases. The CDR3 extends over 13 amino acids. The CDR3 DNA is TGCAGCGTTGCGCCAGGCCTTATCTACGAGCAGTACTTC. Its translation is CSVAPGLIYEQYF.

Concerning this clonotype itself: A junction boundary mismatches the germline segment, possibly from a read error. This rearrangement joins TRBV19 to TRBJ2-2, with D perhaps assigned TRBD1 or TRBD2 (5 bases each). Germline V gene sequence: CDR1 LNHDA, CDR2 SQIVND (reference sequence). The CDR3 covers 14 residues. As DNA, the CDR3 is TGTGCCAGTAGTTGGCCAGGGCACACCGGGGAGCTGGTTTTT. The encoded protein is CASSWPGHTGELVF.

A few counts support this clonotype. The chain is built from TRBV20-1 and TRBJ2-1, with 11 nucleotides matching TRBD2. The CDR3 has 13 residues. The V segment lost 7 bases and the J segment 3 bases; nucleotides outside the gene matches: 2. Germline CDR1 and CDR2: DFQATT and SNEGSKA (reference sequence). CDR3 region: CSVGLAVYNEQFF. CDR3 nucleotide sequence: TGCAGTGTGGGACTAGCGGTCTACAATGAGCAGTTCTTC.

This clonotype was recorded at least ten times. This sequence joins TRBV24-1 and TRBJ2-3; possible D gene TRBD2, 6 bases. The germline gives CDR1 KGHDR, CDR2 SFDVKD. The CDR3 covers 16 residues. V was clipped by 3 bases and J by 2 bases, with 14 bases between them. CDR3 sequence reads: CATSDSTAGFTDTQYF. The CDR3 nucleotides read TGTGCCACCAGTGATAGTACAGCGGGCTTCACAGATACGCAGTATTTT.